This T cell receptor beta chain is from a study of T cell clonotyping in hematopoietic cell transplantation. Whole-study results and caveats: After transplant, recipient diversity fell while pathologically expanded clonotypes grew through day 180. Few recipient clonotypes overlapped donors; over 95% were de novo at given depth. No sorting was done, leaving CD4 and CD8 contributions mixed.

Recipients were bled about 28 days pretransplant and at posttransplant days 30, 100, 180. The CDR3 spans 12 residues. Germline assignment: CDR1 SGHTA and CDR2 FQGNSA. V was cut by 7 bases and J by 7 bases, with 13 bases left in between. As to this clone: The target antigen is unknown.

Only in-frame clones appear in the TCRdb table, and some are missing; sequencing was by immunoSEQ multiplex PCR. This sample carries about 6,200 clones, approximately 80% of them seen once, and the ten largest clones take 30% to 35%. This receptor was taken from a female patient aged 30-39 years who had an allogeneic stem cell transplant, so the T cells may come from the graft donor. Some clones in this sample may be carry-over from other donors' samples. Sequences were derived from PBMCs, sampled 100 days after allogeneic stem cell transplant. The chain carries TRBV7-2 and TRBJ1-2; D unresolved. CDR3 sequence reads: CASKRSTGGYTF. As DNA, the CDR3 is TGTGCCAGCAAGCGGTCAACCGGTGGCTACACCTTC.